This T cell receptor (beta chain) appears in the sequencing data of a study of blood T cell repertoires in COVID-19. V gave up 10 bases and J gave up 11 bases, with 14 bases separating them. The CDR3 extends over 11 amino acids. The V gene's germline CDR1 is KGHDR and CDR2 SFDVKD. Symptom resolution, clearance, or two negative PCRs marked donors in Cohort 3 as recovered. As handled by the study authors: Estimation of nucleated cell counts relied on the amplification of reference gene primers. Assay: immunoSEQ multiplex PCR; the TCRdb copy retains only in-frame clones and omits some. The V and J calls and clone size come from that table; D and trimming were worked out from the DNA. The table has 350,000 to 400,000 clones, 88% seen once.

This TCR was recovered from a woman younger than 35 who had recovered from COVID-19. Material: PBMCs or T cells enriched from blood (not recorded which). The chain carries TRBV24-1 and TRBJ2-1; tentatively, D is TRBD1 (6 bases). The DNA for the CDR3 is TGTGCCACTTCCCAGGGGCCTCAGCAGTTCTTC. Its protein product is CATSQGPQQFF.